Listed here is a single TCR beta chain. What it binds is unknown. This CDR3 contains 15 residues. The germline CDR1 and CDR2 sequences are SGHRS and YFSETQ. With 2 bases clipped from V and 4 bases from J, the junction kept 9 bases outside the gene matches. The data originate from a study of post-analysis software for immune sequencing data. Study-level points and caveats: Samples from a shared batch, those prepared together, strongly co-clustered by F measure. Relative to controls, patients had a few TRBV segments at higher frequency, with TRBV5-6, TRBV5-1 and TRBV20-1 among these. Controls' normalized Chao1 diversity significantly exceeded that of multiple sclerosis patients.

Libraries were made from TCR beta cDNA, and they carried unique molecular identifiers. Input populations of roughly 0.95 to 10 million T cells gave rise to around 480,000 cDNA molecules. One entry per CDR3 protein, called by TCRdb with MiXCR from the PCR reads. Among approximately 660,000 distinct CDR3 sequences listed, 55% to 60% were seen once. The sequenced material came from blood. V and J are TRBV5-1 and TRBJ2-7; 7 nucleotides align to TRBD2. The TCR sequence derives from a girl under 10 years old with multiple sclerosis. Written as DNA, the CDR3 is TGCGCCAGCAGCTTTACTGCTAGCGGCCAATACGAGCAGTACTTC. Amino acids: CASSFTASGQYEQYF. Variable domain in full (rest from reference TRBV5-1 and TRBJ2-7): KAGVTQTPRYLIKTRGQQVTLSCSPISGHRSVSWYQQTPGQGLQFLFEYFSETQRNKGNFPGRFSGRQFSNSRSEMNVSTLELGDSALYLCASSFTASGQYEQYFGPGTRLTVT.